A selection of T cell receptor beta chains follows, all from one sample in a study of T cell responses to AZD1222 COVID-19 vaccine. Profiled with immunoSEQ multiplex PCR; TCRdb holds only in-frame clones, not every one. The sample shows 120,000 to 150,000 clones, approximately 88% of them seen only once. Material: peripheral blood, obtained on day 0 of AZD1222 vaccination. The receptors here all came from an adult in good health. CDR3s include the opening cysteine and the closing phenylalanine or tryptophan. A D gene is named only where the DNA matches it firmly. Size is omitted from some rows. Given values are once, few, many or a class for expanded clones.

.,TRBV29-1,.,TRBJ1-1,TGCAGCGTTGACCAGGGGTTGAACACTGAAGCTTTCTTT,CSVDQGLNTEAFF
.,TRBV9,.,TRBJ2-2,TGTGCCAGCACCGGGGACTCGAACACCGGGGAGCTGTTTTTT,CASTGDSNTGELFF
.,TRBV27,TRBD1,TRBJ2-1,TGTGCCAGCAGTCAGGGGACAGGGGCCTACAATGAGCAGTTCTTC,CASSQGTGAYNEQFF
.,TRBV2,.,TRBJ1-2,TGTGCCAGCAGTGAAGGGCAGCTCTATGGCTACACCTTC,CASSEGQLYGYTF
.,TRBV5-4,TRBD1,TRBJ1-2,TGTGCCAGCAGCTTGAAACAGGGGGTTAATGGCTACACCTTC,CASSLKQGVNGYTF
.,TRBV6-2/TRBV6-3,.,TRBJ1-3,TGTGCCAGCAGTTATCGGGGCCTCTCTGGAAACACCATATATTTT,CASSYRGLSGNTIYF
.,TRBV12-3/TRBV12-4,.,TRBJ2-5,TGTGCCAGCAGTCTAGACACCGGGGAGACCCAGTACTTC,CASSLDTGETQYF
once,TRBV5-1,.,TRBJ1-2,TGCGCCAGCAGCTTGGCACCCGACAGCCTCTATGGCTACACCTTC,CASSLAPDSLYGYTF
.,TRBV5-4,TRBD1,TRBJ1-6,TGTGCCAGCAGCCCTACAGGGGGCGCAGGAGGAGGTTCACCCCTCCACTTT,CASSPTGGAGGGSPLHF
.,TRBV6-5,.,TRBJ1-2,TGTGCCAGCAGTTACTCGAGAGCAGGGAGGAGCTATGGCTACACCTTC,CASSYSRAGRSYGYTF
.,TRBV4-1,.,TRBJ1-1,TGCGCCAGCAGCCAAGTCGCCGGGAACACTGAAGCTTTCTTT,CASSQVAGNTEAFF
.,TRBV6-5,.,TRBJ1-2,TGTGCCAGCAGTTACTCATTCGCAACGCCTAACTATGGCTACACCTTC,CASSYSFATPNYGYTF
.,TRBV3-1/TRBV3-2,.,TRBJ2-1,TGTGCCAGCAGCCGTCACGATGGAAATGAGCAGTTCTTC,CASSRHDGNEQFF
.,TRBV7-2,.,TRBJ1-6,TGTGCCAGCAGCTTCGCTCCGGGACGGAAAAATTCACCCCTCCACTTT,CASSFAPGRKNSPLHF
.,TRBV7-2,.,TRBJ2-3,TGTGCCAGCAGCTTACCATCTGATGTTTTTGGCACAGATACGCAGTATTTT,CASSLPSDVFGTDTQYF
.,TRBV3-1/TRBV3-2,TRBD2,TRBJ2-1,TGTGCCAGCAGCCAAGATAGCAGCGGGACGGGCTACAATGAGCAGTTCTTC,CASSQDSSGTGYNEQFF
.,TRBV19,.,TRBJ1-4,TGTGCCAGTAGTATTTGGATCTGGGGCGGGGGTGAAAAACTGTTTTTT,CASSIWIWGGGEKLFF
.,TRBV19,.,TRBJ1-5,TGTGCCAGTACCCCCGGCAAAGTCTACAATCAGCCCCAGCATTTT,CASTPGKVYNQPQHF
once,TRBV7-2,.,TRBJ2-7,TGTGCCAGCAGCTCGCGGACCCAGAGCTCCTACGAGCAGTACTTC,CASSSRTQSSYEQYF
.,TRBV7-9,.,TRBJ1-3,TGTGCCAGCAGCTTATGGCGTACATCTGGAAACACCATATATTTT,CASSLWRTSGNTIYF
.,TRBV7-2,.,TRBJ2-4,TGTGCCAGCAGCTTAGACAGTATAGCCAAAAACATTCAGTACTTC,CASSLDSIAKNIQYF
.,TRBV9,.,TRBJ2-1,TGTGCCAGCAGCTCGGCGGGGAACTCCTACAATGAGCAGTTCTTC,CASSSAGNSYNEQFF
.,TRBV27,.,TRBJ2-3,TGTGCCAGCAGTTGGAGTGGGGAAGATACGCAGTATTTT,CASSWSGEDTQYF
.,TRBV6-4,TRBD2,TRBJ2-3,TGTGCCAGCAGTGACGAGCGGGGGGGCAGGAAGTATTTT,CASSDERGGRKYF
.,TRBV2,.,TRBJ2-3,TGTGCCAGCAGTGTAGAGGGGAAGGGCACAGATACGCAGTATTTT,CASSVEGKGTDTQYF
.,TRBV6-1,TRBD1,TRBJ1-5,TGTGCCAGCAGTGAATCCTGGGACAGGGTAACTTATAGCAATCAGCCCCAGCATTTT,CASSESWDRVTYSNQPQHF
.,TRBV6-6,TRBD2,TRBJ2-5,TGTGCCAGCAGTCGAACGGGACTAGCGGAGCAAGAGACCCAGTACTTC,CASSRTGLAEQETQYF
.,TRBV2,TRBD1,TRBJ1-4,TGTGCCAGCAGTAGACAGGGCGCAACTAATGAAAAACTGTTTTTT,CASSRQGATNEKLFF
once,TRBV29-1,.,TRBJ1-1,TGCAGCGTTGAATTGGTGTCCGTGAACACTGAAGCTTTCTTT,CSVELVSVNTEAFF
.,TRBV7-2,TRBD2,TRBJ2-7,TGTGCCAGCAGCCTGGGACTAGCGTACGAGCAGTACTTC,CASSLGLAYEQYF
.,TRBV7-9,.,TRBJ2-1,TGTGCCAGCAGCTTAGGCAAGGCAGGGGCCACCCTCTTGGATGAGCAGTTCTTC,CASSLGKAGATLLDEQFF
once,TRBV6-4,TRBD2,TRBJ2-2,TGTGCCAGCAGTGACAGGCTAGCGGTACTCAACACCGGGGAGCTGTTTTTT,CASSDRLAVLNTGELFF